Here is one T cell receptor (beta chain) with its context. The antigen remains undetermined. The read falls 3 residues short of the CDR3 end, and the missing part is taken from the germline J gene. The data were produced by immunoSEQ multiplex PCR, yet TCRdb's version contains in-frame clones alone and is incomplete. This table holds about 31,000 clones. This sample is part of a study of T cells in women clearing cervical HPV infection. The wider study: Controls gave blood once infection was undetectable; cases at lesion identification.

The study, taken as a whole, reports: CIN3+ cases had significantly higher TCR richness than controls; evenness did not differ.

This CDR3 has 15 residues. Germline assignment: CDR1 SGHTA and CDR2 FQGTGA. Sequenced material: blood buffy coat. The sequence derives from a woman aged 18 to 69 with a cervical HPV16 infection that either progressed to CIN3+ or cleared (not recorded which). The rearrangement joins TRBV7-3 to TRBJ1-4; possible D gene TRBD1, 5 bases. The CDR3 loop reads CASSLRGMNNSPLFF. CDR3 DNA, as far as it was read: TGTGCCAGCAGCTTACGGGGGATGAATAATTCACCA.